This T cell receptor (beta chain) was obtained from a study of shared clonotypes between healthy human individuals. Study at large: For every donor, three CD4 naive, three CD4 memory, two CD8 naive and one CD8 memory plates were used.

Comment on this clone: Its antigen is unknown.

Sorted subsets were amplified in replicate PCRs using approximately 0.2 ug DNA, tens of thousands of T cell genomes. Libraries were prepared by immunoSEQ multiplex PCR; TCRdb keeps only in-frame clonotypes and omits some of them. The sample contains about 990,000 clones, about four fifths of which appear only once. Germline V gene data show CDR1 as SQVTM and CDR2 as ANQGSEA. Trimming shortened V by 4 bases and J by 7 bases, and 23 bases separated the two germline ends. This CDR3 spans 16 amino acids. Study results and caveats: The sharing of about 5% of naive CD4 clonotypes was seen across a handful of donors. Among donors, clonotype sharing was expected to be affected by sequencing depth.

This chain links TRBV29-1 with TRBJ2-1; D is unclear. This receptor was identified in a man younger than 35 in good health. Some clones in this sample may be carry-over from other donors' samples. Sequenced: memory CD4+ T cells from PBMCs. Specified subset: CD45RA-negative fraction. The CDR3 here is CSVGPPQLLAGNEQFF. The CDR3 bases are TGCAGCGTTGGGCCCCCCCAGTTATTGGCCGGTAATGAGCAGTTCTTC.